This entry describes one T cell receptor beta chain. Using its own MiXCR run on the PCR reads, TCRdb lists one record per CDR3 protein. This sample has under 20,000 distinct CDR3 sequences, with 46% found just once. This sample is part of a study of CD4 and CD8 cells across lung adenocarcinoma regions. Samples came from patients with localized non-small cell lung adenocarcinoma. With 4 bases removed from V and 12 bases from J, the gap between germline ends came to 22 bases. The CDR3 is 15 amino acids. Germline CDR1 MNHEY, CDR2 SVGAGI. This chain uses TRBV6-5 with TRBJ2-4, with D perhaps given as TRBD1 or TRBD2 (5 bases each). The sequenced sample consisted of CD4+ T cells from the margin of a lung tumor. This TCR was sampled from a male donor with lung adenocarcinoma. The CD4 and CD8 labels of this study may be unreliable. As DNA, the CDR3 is TGTGCCAGCAGTTCGGGGCTGTGGGCGAAAGACACTCAGTACTTC. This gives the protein CASSSGLWAKDTQYF.